This T cell receptor beta chain stems from a study of blood T cell repertoires in COVID-19. Turning to the study itself: PBMCs, B-cell-depleted T cells, or T cells provided the cDNA or gDNA that made up the material.

Participants in the exposed group had met a COVID-19 case in the 2 weeks before joining the study. Per germline, CDR1 MDHEN and CDR2 SYDVKM. Trimming took 9 bases from V and 7 from J; bases not matched to a gene: 8. CDR3 length: 13 amino acids. TCRdb keeps only in-frame clones here, not all; method: immunoSEQ multiplex PCR. The data contain around 250,000 clones, 80% to 90% of them seen just once; the ten biggest clones take up about 6.2%. This receptor was taken from a woman aged 45-65 years who had been exposed to COVID-19. Sequencing was performed on PBMCs or T cells enriched from blood (not recorded which). V and J are TRBV28 and TRBJ1-2, with TRBD1 matching over 10 bases. CDR3 protein: CASLEWTGGGYTF. As DNA, the CDR3 is TGTGCCAGTCTAGAATGGACAGGGGGTGGCTACACCTTC.